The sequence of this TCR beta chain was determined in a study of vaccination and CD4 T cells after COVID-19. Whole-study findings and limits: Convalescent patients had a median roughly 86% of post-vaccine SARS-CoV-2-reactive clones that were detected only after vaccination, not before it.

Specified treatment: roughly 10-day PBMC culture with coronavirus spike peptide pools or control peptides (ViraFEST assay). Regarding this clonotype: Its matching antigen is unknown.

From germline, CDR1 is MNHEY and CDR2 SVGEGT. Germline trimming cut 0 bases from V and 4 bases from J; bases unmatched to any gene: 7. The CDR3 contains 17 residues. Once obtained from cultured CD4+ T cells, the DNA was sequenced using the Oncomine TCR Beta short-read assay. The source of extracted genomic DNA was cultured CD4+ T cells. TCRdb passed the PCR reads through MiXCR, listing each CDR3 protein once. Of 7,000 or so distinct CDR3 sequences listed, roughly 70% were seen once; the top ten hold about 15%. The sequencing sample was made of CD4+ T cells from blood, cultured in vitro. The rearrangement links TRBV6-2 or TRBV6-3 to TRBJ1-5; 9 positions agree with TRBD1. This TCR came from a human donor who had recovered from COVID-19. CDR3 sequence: CASSYSFRTGENQPQHF. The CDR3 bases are TGTGCCAGCAGTTACTCTTTCCGGACAGGGGAAAATCAGCCCCAGCATTTT.